The clone carrying this T cell receptor beta chain has at least ten counts. The data were taken from a study of regulatory T cells in long-lasting Graves disease. Study overall: Antithyroid drugs had been taken by newly diagnosed Graves' patients for under 3 months.

The time point is: newly diagnosed GD, antithyroid drugs for less than 3 months. PBMC RNA was the source of the TCR library. Library construction for TCR beta used iRepertoire HTBI primers and Arm-PCR of CDR3 regions. MiXCR, applied by TCRdb to the multiplex PCR reads, yields one record per CDR3 protein. This sample has about 620,000 distinct CDR3 sequences, with 16% found just once. Germline CDR1 and CDR2: SGHAT and FQDESV (reference sequence). The CDR3 length is 14 residues. Between the trimmed V and J ends, which lost 5 bases and 3 bases, there was a span of 14 bases. The same sample was also used in a study of T cells in Graves' hyperthyroidism and ophthalmopathy.

The chain carries TRBV11-1 and TRBJ2-7, with D possibly matching TRBD1 (6 bases). This sequence was found in a woman in her thirties with Graves disease. The source material was peripheral blood mononuclear cells (PBMCs), sampled at new diagnosis, from a patient treated with antithyroid drugs. The CDR3 loop is CASSQPGHLYEQYF. The CDR3 region has the DNA TGTGCCAGCAGCCAACCGGGACACCTCTACGAGCAGTACTTC.